This T cell receptor beta chain was identified in a study of Tregs in tolerant kidney transplant recipients. Whole-study findings and limits: The most relevant donor-specific Treg TCRbeta repertoire apparently came from expansion with activated donor B cells. This study did not directly address biological reproducibility.

Method: immunoSEQ multiplex PCR; TCRdb's copy keeps in-frame clones and lacks some. The sample comprises some 66,000 clones, roughly 92% of which are singletons, and 9.5% to 12% rests with the top ten. The CDR3 covers 15 residues. Looked up from germline, CDR1 is SEHNR and CDR2 is FQNEAQ (reference sequence). Trimming removed 6 bases at V and 3 bases at J, with 18 bases between. Thawed PBMCs were FACS-sorted into unstimulated CD4+CD25+CD127- regulatory T cells, CD4+CD25- non-regulatory cells, CD4 and CD8 cells. A remark on this clone: Its specificity is unknown.

J is TRBJ2-7 and V is TRBV7-9; tentative D call: TRBD2 (6 bases). This TCR came from a human donor who received a combined kidney and bone marrow transplant. The sequencing here drew on CD8+ T cells from blood, taken before the transplant. CDR3 in amino acids: CASSNPPEGYYEQYF. DNA of the CDR3: TGTGCCAGCAGTAATCCCCCGGAGGGATACTACGAGCAGTACTTC.